One TCR beta chain is described in this entry. Here immunoSEQ multiplex PCR was the method, and the copy in TCRdb shows in-frame clones only, minus some. This sample yields 35,000 to 55,000 clones, of which 65% to 70% are seen a single time; approximately 23% belongs to the top ten. The sample originates from a study of radiotherapy plus CTLA-4 blockade in lung cancer. The sequencing used peripheral blood, collected from a patient treated with radiotherapy plus ipilimumab. This receptor was obtained from a human donor with non-small cell lung cancer who had a partial response to radiotherapy plus ipilimumab.

Here the CDR3 DNA reads TGTGCCAGCAGGTCCCCTTCTAGTGGAGGGCCAGATACGCAGTATTTT. It encodes CASRSPSSGGPDTQYF. The gene calls are TRBV2 and TRBJ2-3; perhaps TRBD2 as D (6 bases). Looked up from germline, CDR1 is SNHLY and CDR2 is FYNNEI. Trimming shortened V by 6 bases and J by 4 bases, and 20 bases separated the two germline ends. This CDR3 comprises 16 residues.